A selection of T cell receptor beta chains follows, all from one sample in a study of cytomegalovirus exposure and HLA in healthy donors. Sequencing used immunoSEQ multiplex PCR; TCRdb keeps in-frame clones, though not all of them. In the table there are approximately 150,000 clones, over 80% of which are singletons. The sample comprised PBMCs. These receptors were taken from a woman between 25 and 40 years old in good health and CMV-seronegative. CDR3s include the opening cysteine and the closing phenylalanine or tryptophan. D genes are given only for firm matches. Size values are once, few and many counts, or a class for expanded clones, and some rows have none.

>TRBV7-3|.|.|TRBJ2-1
CASSLGTGRNEQFF
TGTGCCAGCAGCTTAGGCACAGGGCGAAATGAGCAGTTCTTC
>TRBV5-1|.|.|TRBJ2-6
CASSLSGQSSGANVLTF
TGCGCCAGCAGCTTATCCGGACAGAGCTCTGGGGCCAACGTCCTGACTTTC
>TRBV7-9|.|TRBD2|TRBJ2-1
CASSPYSKRGTYNEQFF
TGTGCCAGCAGCCCTTACAGTAAGCGGGGGACCTACAATGAGCAGTTCTTC
>TRBV5-6|.|.|TRBJ1-1
CASSLAGMNTEAFF
TGTGCCAGCAGCCTGGCAGGAATGAACACTGAAGCTTTCTTT
>TRBV21-1|.|.|TRBJ2-7
CASVLGTSGIVHEQYF
TGTGCCAGCGTACTCGGGACTAGCGGGATAGTCCACGAGCAGTACTTC
>TRBV21-1|once|.|TRBJ2-1
CASSSDGGYNEQFF
TGTGCCAGCAGCAGTGACGGGGGCTACAATGAGCAGTTCTTC
>TRBV6-5|few|.|TRBJ2-2
CASSYGSDTGELFF
TGTGCCAGCAGTTACGGTAGCGACACCGGGGAGCTGTTTTTT
>TRBV7-2|few|.|TRBJ1-1
CASSLEPGQINMNTEAFF
TGTGCCAGCAGCTTAGAGCCTGGACAGATTAATATGAACACTGAAGCTTTCTTT
>TRBV6-4|few|TRBD1|TRBJ1-1
CASSNTGTGSDEAFF
TGTGCCAGCAGCAACACCGGGACAGGGTCGGATGAAGCTTTCTTT
>TRBV28|.|.|TRBJ1-2
CASSFPGQYGYTF
TGTGCCAGCAGTTTTCCCGGACAGTATGGCTACACCTTC
>TRBV7-9|.|.|TRBJ2-2
CASSLTPGELFF
TGTGCCAGCAGCTTGACTCCCGGGGAGCTGTTTTTT
>TRBV4-1|.|.|TRBJ1-2
CASSPGGSVYGYTF
TGCGCCAGCAGCCCGGGGGGGTCAGTCTATGGCTACACCTTC
>TRBV19|.|TRBD2|TRBJ2-5
CATAGTRGLEQYF
TGTGCCACCGCGGGGACTAGGGGATTGGAGCAGTACTTC
>TRBV6-5|few|TRBD1|TRBJ2-2
CASSYARGQGGELFF
TGTGCCAGCAGCTACGCCAGGGGGCAGGGCGGGGAGCTGTTTTTT
>TRBV30|.|TRBD1|TRBJ1-4
CAWGLRQGEKLFF
TGTGCCTGGGGTTTACGACAGGGAGAAAAACTGTTTTTT
>TRBV7-9|few|.|TRBJ1-1
CASSLAETGWAFF
TGTGCCAGCAGCTTAGCCGAGACGGGGTGGGCTTTCTTT
>TRBV7-4|.|.|TRBJ1-1
CASSLVLMNTEAFF
TGTGCCAGCAGCTTAGTTCTAATGAACACTGAAGCTTTCTTT
>TRBV5-1|.|.|TRBJ1-5
CASSLGQDGNQPQHF
TGCGCCAGCAGCTTGGGACAGGACGGCAATCAGCCCCAGCATTTT
>TRBV29-1|.|.|TRBJ2-7
CSVTINYEQYF
TGCAGCGTGACAATAAACTACGAGCAGTACTTC
>TRBV11-2|.|TRBD2|TRBJ2-1
CASSLVVGGNNEQFF
TGTGCCAGCAGCTTAGTGGTGGGAGGGAATAATGAGCAGTTCTTC
>TRBV13|.|.|TRBJ2-1
CASSLARGTSSYNEQFF
TGTGCCAGCAGCTTAGCTAGGGGGACGAGCTCCTACAATGAGCAGTTCTTC
>TRBV11-3|.|.|TRBJ2-7
CASSYRERSEQYF
TGTGCCAGCAGCTACAGGGAAAGGAGCGAGCAGTACTTC
>TRBV7-9|.|.|TRBJ2-2
CASSSDFWQGHLNTGELFF
TGTGCCAGCAGCTCCGACTTCTGGCAGGGACATTTGAACACCGGGGAGCTGTTTTTT
>TRBV29-1|.|TRBD1|TRBJ2-1
CSVAGTGANEQFF
TGCAGCGTTGCCGGGACAGGGGCGAATGAGCAGTTCTTC
>TRBV5-1|few|.|TRBJ2-2
CASSLARNTGELFF
TGCGCCAGCAGCTTGGCCAGGAACACCGGGGAGCTGTTTTTT
>TRBV30|.|.|TRBJ1-1
CAQTKAVVNTEAFF
TGTGCCCAGACAAAAGCGGTGGTTAACACTGAAGCTTTCTTT
>TRBV4-3|.|TRBD1|TRBJ1-2
CASSQDVSGGRSYTF
TGCGCCAGCAGCCAAGATGTTTCAGGGGGTAGGAGCTACACCTTC
>TRBV9|.|TRBD2|TRBJ2-3
CASSVGLAGVLDTQYF
TGTGCCAGCAGCGTCGGACTAGCGGGGGTCCTAGATACGCAGTATTTT
>TRBV7-2|once|.|TRBJ2-3
CASSLGSGDTQYF
TGTGCCAGCAGCTTAGGCAGCGGGGATACGCAGTATTTT
>TRBV7-9|.|TRBD1|TRBJ2-7
CSSSSRTGANYEQYF
TGTTCCAGCAGCTCTCGGACAGGGGCGAACTACGAGCAGTACTTC
>TRBV11-2|.|TRBD2|TRBJ2-7
CASSLERGSYEQYF
TGTGCCAGCAGCTTAGAGCGGGGGTCCTACGAGCAGTACTTC
>TRBV7-8|.|TRBD1|TRBJ1-2
CASSLRDSWGYTF
TGTGCCAGCAGCCTTCGGGACAGCTGGGGCTACACCTTC
>TRBV28|.|.|TRBJ2-7
CASSLGREQYF
TGTGCCAGCAGTTTAGGGCGAGAGCAGTACTTC
>TRBV27|.|.|TRBJ1-2
CASSLGAGNYGYTF
TGTGCCAGCAGTTTAGGGGCCGGCAACTATGGCTACACCTTC
>TRBV6-5|.|TRBD2|TRBJ2-5
CASSYSGTRLETQYF
TGTGCCAGCAGTTACTCCGGGACTAGGTTGGAGACCCAGTACTTC
>TRBV10-3|.|TRBD2|TRBJ2-7
CAISRGGEQYF
TGTGCCATCAGCCGGGGGGGCGAGCAGTACTTC
>TRBV5-1|few|.|TRBJ1-4
CASSLGLAEEKLFF
TGCGCCAGCAGCTTGGGACTAGCGGAGGAAAAACTGTTTTTT
>TRBV7-9|.|TRBD2|TRBJ2-5
CSSSSTVAGAGETQYF
TGTTCCAGCAGCTCTACTGTAGCGGGAGCAGGCGAGACCCAGTACTTC
>TRBV7-9|.|TRBD1|TRBJ1-4
CASSFDRGMREKLFF
TGTGCCAGCAGCTTTGACAGGGGGATGAGGGAAAAACTGTTTTTT
>TRBV9|.|TRBD2|TRBJ2-7
CASSQKLAGAIHEQYF
TGTGCCAGCAGCCAAAAACTAGCGGGAGCGATCCACGAGCAGTACTTC